This TCR beta chain was recorded in a study of PD-L1 blockade in urothelial cancer. Some clones are missing from TCRdb's copy, which holds only in-frame ones; the method was immunoSEQ multiplex PCR. This table has more than 60,000 clones, about 90% appearing once. Time point given: peripheral blood 6 weeks after treatment start. Urothelial carcinoma affected the patients, and it was locally advanced or metastatic. Sampling of each patient yielded between 1 and 8 specimens, collected pretreatment and on-treatment. Deletions cut 4 bases from V and 1 base from J, with 7 bases between. CDR3 size: 13 residues. Germline loops: CDR1 SGHNT, CDR2 YENEEA.

The chain employs TRBV11-3 and TRBJ1-1; D is undetermined. The receptor was isolated from a man aged 60 to 75 with urothelial cancer. The sequenced sample was PBMCs, obtained around atezolizumab (anti-PD-L1) treatment. Here the CDR3 reads CASSSTANTEAFF. CDR3 nucleotide sequence: TGTGCCAGCAGCTCTACAGCGAACACTGAAGCTTTCTTT.